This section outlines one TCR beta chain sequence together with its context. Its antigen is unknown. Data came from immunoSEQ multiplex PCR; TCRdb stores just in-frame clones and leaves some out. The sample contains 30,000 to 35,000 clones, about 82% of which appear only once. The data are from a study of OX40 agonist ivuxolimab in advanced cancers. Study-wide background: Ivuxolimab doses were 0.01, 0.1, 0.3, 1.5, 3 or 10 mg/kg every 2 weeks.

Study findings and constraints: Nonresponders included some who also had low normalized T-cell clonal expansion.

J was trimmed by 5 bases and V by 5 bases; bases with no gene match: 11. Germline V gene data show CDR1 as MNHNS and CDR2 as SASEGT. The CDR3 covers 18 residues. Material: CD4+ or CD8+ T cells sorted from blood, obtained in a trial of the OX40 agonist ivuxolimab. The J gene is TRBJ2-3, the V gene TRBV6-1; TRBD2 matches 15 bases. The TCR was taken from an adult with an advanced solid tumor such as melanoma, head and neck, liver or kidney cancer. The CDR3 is CASSKGLAGGPGGDTQYF. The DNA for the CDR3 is TGTGCCAGCAGTAAAGGACTAGCGGGAGGGCCGGGCGGAGATACGCAGTATTTT.